These T cell receptor beta chains were read from a single sample in a study of blood T cell repertoires in COVID-19. Only in-frame clones appear in the TCRdb table, and some are missing; sequencing was by immunoSEQ multiplex PCR. The repertoire holds 200,000 to 300,000 clones, with around 84% as singletons. Input material: peripheral blood. The receptors were gathered from a woman in her sixties or seventies with active or convalescent COVID-19. CDR3s include the opening cysteine and the closing phenylalanine or tryptophan. The order of the fields is D gene, J gene, V gene, clone size, CDR3 protein, CDR3 DNA. The D gene is left open where the match is weak. Some rows have no size entry. The others give once, few or many, or a class for an expanded clone.

D gene: -; J gene: TRBJ1-5; V gene: TRBV15; clone size: -; CDR3 protein: CATSRGEDYQPQHF; CDR3 DNA: TGTGCCACCAGCAGAGGAGAGGATTATCAGCCCCAGCATTTT
D gene: -; J gene: TRBJ1-3; V gene: TRBV5-1; clone size: once; CDR3 protein: CASSPRVASGNTIYF; CDR3 DNA: TGCGCCAGCAGCCCCAGGGTCGCTTCTGGAAACACCATATATTTT
D gene: -; J gene: TRBJ2-3; V gene: TRBV24-1; clone size: -; CDR3 protein: CATASGTDTQYF; CDR3 DNA: TGTGCCACGGCTAGCGGCACAGATACGCAGTATTTT
D gene: TRBD2; J gene: TRBJ2-2; V gene: TRBV11-2; clone size: -; CDR3 protein: CARGGDTQTGELFF; CDR3 DNA: TGTGCCCGGGGGGGGGACACCCAAACCGGGGAGCTGTTTTTT
D gene: -; J gene: TRBJ2-7; V gene: TRBV19; clone size: -; CDR3 protein: CASSMRASSYEQYF; CDR3 DNA: TGTGCCAGTAGTATGAGGGCCAGCTCCTACGAGCAGTACTTC
D gene: -; J gene: TRBJ1-5; V gene: TRBV28; clone size: -; CDR3 protein: CASTQRLPQPQHF; CDR3 DNA: TGTGCCAGCACGCAAAGACTCCCTCAGCCCCAGCATTTT
D gene: TRBD1; J gene: TRBJ1-4; V gene: TRBV2; clone size: -; CDR3 protein: CASSLDRGIAGGGEKLFF; CDR3 DNA: TGTGCCAGCAGCCTGGACAGGGGGATAGCGGGAGGAGGTGAAAAACTGTTTTTT
D gene: -; J gene: TRBJ1-2; V gene: TRBV28; clone size: -; CDR3 protein: CASSLGGDYGYTF; CDR3 DNA: TGTGCCAGCAGTTTAGGGGGGGACTATGGCTACACCTTC
D gene: TRBD1; J gene: TRBJ2-7; V gene: TRBV7-9; clone size: -; CDR3 protein: CASSPPGQSSYEQYF; CDR3 DNA: TGTGCCAGCAGCCCCCCGGGACAGTCCTCCTACGAGCAGTACTTC
D gene: -; J gene: TRBJ1-1; V gene: TRBV11-2; clone size: few; CDR3 protein: CASSLDTAAEGTNTEAFF; CDR3 DNA: TGTGCCAGCAGCTTAGATACGGCAGCAGAAGGGACTAACACTGAAGCTTTCTTT
D gene: -; J gene: TRBJ1-6; V gene: TRBV2; clone size: -; CDR3 protein: CASLINPAGGHSPLHF; CDR3 DNA: TGTGCCAGCCTAATTAATCCAGCCGGGGGTCATTCACCCCTCCACTTT
D gene: -; J gene: TRBJ1-1; V gene: TRBV11-2; clone size: -; CDR3 protein: CASSGGLGMNTEAFF; CDR3 DNA: TGTGCCAGCAGCGGTGGACTCGGAATGAACACTGAAGCTTTCTTT
D gene: TRBD1; J gene: TRBJ1-4; V gene: TRBV27; clone size: -; CDR3 protein: CASGTDDEKLFF; CDR3 DNA: TGTGCCAGCGGGACAGACGATGAAAAACTGTTTTTT
D gene: -; J gene: TRBJ1-1; V gene: TRBV18; clone size: few; CDR3 protein: CASSPPMRAGTEAFF; CDR3 DNA: TGTGCCAGCTCACCCCCGATGCGGGCGGGCACTGAAGCTTTCTTT
D gene: -; J gene: TRBJ1-2; V gene: TRBV6-5; clone size: -; CDR3 protein: CASSYLDRSYGYTF; CDR3 DNA: TGTGCCAGCAGTTACCTGGACAGATCCTATGGCTACACCTTC
D gene: -; J gene: TRBJ1-1; V gene: TRBV11-3; clone size: -; CDR3 protein: CASSPGEGEDFAEAFF; CDR3 DNA: TGTGCCAGCAGCCCAGGGGAGGGGGAGGATTTCGCTGAAGCTTTCTTT
D gene: TRBD1; J gene: TRBJ1-2; V gene: TRBV7-9; clone size: -; CDR3 protein: CASSLGQGINYGYTF; CDR3 DNA: TGTGCCAGCAGCCTGGGACAGGGGATTAACTATGGCTACACCTTC
D gene: -; J gene: TRBJ1-1; V gene: TRBV24-1; clone size: -; CDR3 protein: CATSEPGDTEAFF; CDR3 DNA: TGTGCCACCAGTGAGCCAGGGGACACTGAAGCTTTCTTT
D gene: -; J gene: TRBJ2-7; V gene: TRBV19; clone size: -; CDR3 protein: CASRGGLPDSYEQYF; CDR3 DNA: TGTGCCAGTAGGGGGGGGCTACCAGACTCCTACGAGCAGTACTTC
D gene: -; J gene: TRBJ2-7; V gene: TRBV18; clone size: -; CDR3 protein: CASSPGSYEQYF; CDR3 DNA: TGTGCCAGCTCCCCCGGCTCCTACGAGCAGTACTTC
D gene: -; J gene: TRBJ2-7; V gene: TRBV5-5; clone size: -; CDR3 protein: CASSMLGGSYEQYF; CDR3 DNA: TGTGCCAGCAGTATGCTGGGGGGATCCTACGAGCAGTACTTC
D gene: -; J gene: TRBJ1-1; V gene: TRBV4-3; clone size: -; CDR3 protein: CASSPGINAFNTEAFF; CDR3 DNA: TGCGCCAGCAGCCCAGGGATCAATGCCTTCAACACTGAAGCTTTCTTT
D gene: TRBD1; J gene: TRBJ1-2; V gene: TRBV5-1; clone size: -; CDR3 protein: CASSLAGQGNYGYTF; CDR3 DNA: TGCGCCAGCAGCTTGGCAGGACAGGGAAACTATGGCTACACCTTC
D gene: TRBD1; J gene: TRBJ1-6; V gene: TRBV19; clone size: -; CDR3 protein: CASSQGQGVGWPNSPLHF; CDR3 DNA: TGTGCCAGTTCCCAGGGACAGGGCGTCGGCTGGCCAAATTCACCCCTCCACTTT
D gene: TRBD1; J gene: TRBJ2-2; V gene: TRBV29-1; clone size: -; CDR3 protein: CSVSKAGTGENTGELFF; CDR3 DNA: TGCAGCGTTTCGAAGGCCGGAACAGGGGAGAACACCGGGGAGCTGTTTTTT
D gene: TRBD2; J gene: TRBJ2-5; V gene: TRBV5-1; clone size: once; CDR3 protein: CASSLEGGGRETQYF; CDR3 DNA: TGCGCCAGCAGCTTGGAAGGCGGGGGGAGGGAGACCCAGTACTTC
D gene: -; J gene: TRBJ2-7; V gene: TRBV21-1; clone size: -; CDR3 protein: CPAGTGHEQYF; CDR3 DNA: TGCCCCGCCGGGACAGGTCACGAGCAGTACTTC
D gene: -; J gene: TRBJ2-7; V gene: TRBV20-1; clone size: few; CDR3 protein: CSASTVSYEQYF; CDR3 DNA: TGCAGTGCTAGTACGGTCTCCTACGAGCAGTACTTC
D gene: -; J gene: TRBJ1-1; V gene: TRBV4-3; clone size: -; CDR3 protein: CASSQEAMRRESFF; CDR3 DNA: TGCGCCAGCAGCCAAGAAGCGATGAGAAGAGAATCTTTCTTT
D gene: -; J gene: TRBJ1-1; V gene: TRBV27; clone size: few; CDR3 protein: CASSRTLTGFHTEAFF; CDR3 DNA: TGTGCCAGCAGCCGGACCCTCACAGGGTTTCACACTGAAGCTTTCTTT
D gene: TRBD2; J gene: TRBJ2-5; V gene: TRBV7-9; clone size: -; CDR3 protein: CASSLFAGRDAQYF; CDR3 DNA: TGTGCCAGCAGCTTGTTCGCAGGGAGGGATGCCCAGTACTTC
D gene: -; J gene: TRBJ2-3; V gene: TRBV18; clone size: -; CDR3 protein: CASSPRLADTQYF; CDR3 DNA: TGTGCCAGCTCACCCCGGTTAGCAGATACGCAGTATTTT
D gene: TRBD2; J gene: TRBJ2-7; V gene: TRBV15; clone size: -; CDR3 protein: CATRKGPSGTYEQYF; CDR3 DNA: TGTGCCACCAGGAAGGGGCCTAGCGGTACCTACGAGCAGTACTTC
D gene: TRBD2; J gene: TRBJ2-2; V gene: TRBV4-2; clone size: -; CDR3 protein: CASSRDGGGAPGELFF; CDR3 DNA: TGTGCCAGCAGCAGAGACGGCGGGGGGGCCCCCGGGGAGCTGTTTTTT
D gene: -; J gene: TRBJ1-4; V gene: TRBV11-2; clone size: -; CDR3 protein: CASSLEGGKNEKLFF; CDR3 DNA: TGTGCCAGCAGCTTAGAAGGCGGGAAGAATGAAAAACTGTTTTTT
D gene: -; J gene: TRBJ1-3; V gene: TRBV10-3; clone size: -; CDR3 protein: CAISESSGQGFGNTIYF; CDR3 DNA: TGTGCCATCAGTGAGTCGAGTGGGCAGGGGTTTGGAAACACCATATATTTT
D gene: -; J gene: TRBJ1-6; V gene: TRBV9; clone size: -; CDR3 protein: CASSPTPFSPLHF; CDR3 DNA: TGTGCCAGCAGTCCTACTCCCTTTTCACCCCTCCACTTT
D gene: TRBD2; J gene: TRBJ2-1; V gene: TRBV10-1; clone size: -; CDR3 protein: CASSPVSSGGTNEQFF; CDR3 DNA: TGCGCCAGCAGTCCGGTTTCTAGCGGGGGGACGAATGAGCAGTTCTTC
D gene: -; J gene: TRBJ2-6; V gene: TRBV7-8; clone size: once; CDR3 protein: CASSRPMAGANVLTF; CDR3 DNA: TGTGCCAGCAGCCGACCTATGGCTGGGGCCAACGTCCTGACTTTC
D gene: TRBD1; J gene: TRBJ2-7; V gene: TRBV5-5; clone size: once; CDR3 protein: CASSFGGTGTGEQYF; CDR3 DNA: TGTGCCAGCAGCTTCGGCGGGACAGGGACAGGGGAGCAGTACTTC